The clone carrying this T cell receptor beta chain was counted a few times. Its antigen is currently unknown. The data were taken from a study of CD8 T cells in ankylosing spondylitis. General study points: Some motif variants were previously reported in reactive arthritis synovial fluid and blood. A TCR beta motif of under ten highly homologous variants appeared characteristic of ankylosing spondylitis blood. Within peripheral blood, clones linked to disease were CD8+ and relatively rare.

Quantitative 5'-RACE with molecular barcodes generated TCR beta libraries. TCRdb re-called the 5' RACE reads through MiXCR, storing one row per CDR3 protein. The table records 380,000 or so distinct CDR3 sequences, around 20% of them present only once. The CDR3 extends over 16 amino acids. Between the trimmed V and J ends, which lost 2 bases and 6 bases, there was a span of 21 bases. The V gene's germline CDR1 is SGHRS and CDR2 YFSETQ. The sequence was collected from a male donor with ankylosing spondylitis or in good health (not recorded which). Sequenced: blood, either unsorted or a sorted T cell fraction (not recorded which). V and J are TRBV5-1 and TRBJ2-7, with D perhaps matching TRBD1 or TRBD2 (6 bases each). Here the CDR3 DNA reads TGCGCCAGCAGCTTCGGCGGGACAAGAATTTTTGGCGAGCAGTACTTC. Translating gives CASSFGGTRIFGEQYF.